Reported below is one TCR beta chain. Its target is unknown. V lost 2 bases and J 4 bases, leaving 14 bases between the germline ends. CDR3 length: 15 amino acids. Germline values: CDR1 KGHSH, CDR2 LQKENI. This record belongs to a study of brain T cells in children with intractable seizures. Study results and caveats: Patients' HCMV serostatus was unknown; virus specificity rests on CDR3 similarity alone.

Time point defined: blood from clinic visit 5 months post-surgery; TSC patient then seizure free. Surgery cases with the highest brain T cell transcript signatures were chosen for sequencing. Pre-surgery treatment included at least one anti-epileptic drug. Some clones are missing from TCRdb's copy, which holds only in-frame ones; the method was immunoSEQ multiplex PCR. The sample lists about 340,000 clones; 93% were seen once. The origin of this receptor is a boy under two years old with tuberous sclerosis and intractable seizures. The sample in question was peripheral blood, obtained 4 to 6 months after surgery. V is TRBV18 and J is TRBJ1-2, with D tentatively TRBD1 (6 bases). The CDR3 coding sequence is TGTGCCAGCTCACCAGAGGGGGGACCCGGCTATGGCTACACCTTC. It specifies CASSPEGGPGYGYTF.